The rows below give T cell receptor beta chains drawn from one sample of a study of T cells after posttransplantation cyclophosphamide. The repertoire was sequenced with immunoSEQ multiplex PCR; TCRdb's copy has only in-frame clones and lacks some. The table records about 14,000 clones, more than 70% of them present only once. Sequencing was performed on PBMCs, taken roughly 57 weeks after allogeneic stem cell transplant with calcineurin inhibitor and methotrexate. The receptors here all came from a male patient aged 18-29 years who received an allogeneic stem cell transplant from a related donor, was CMV-positive, and had no GVHD. Some T cells here may be from the graft donor. CDR3s include the opening cysteine and the closing phenylalanine or tryptophan. Fields, in order: clone size, V gene, D gene, J gene, CDR3 length, CDR3 protein, CDR3 DNA. D genes are given only for firm matches. Clone size is not always given. Where it is, it says once, few, many or a class for expanded clones.

>.|TRBV7-9|.|TRBJ2-2|11
CASTLTGELFF
TGTGCCAGCACCCTTACCGGGGAGCTGTTTTTT
>once|TRBV18|.|TRBJ1-6|13
CASSPQGESPLHF
TGTGCCAGCTCACCACAAGGGGAATCACCCCTCCACTTT
>.|TRBV11-2|.|TRBJ1-4|16
CASSLAGGTPNEKLFF
TGTGCCAGCAGCTTAGCGGGGGGGACGCCTAATGAAAAACTGTTTTTT
>.|TRBV4-2|.|TRBJ1-5|20
CASSPPLYQGTKYSNQPQHF
TGTGCCAGCAGCCCTCCCCTGTACCAGGGAACCAAATATAGCAATCAGCCCCAGCATTTT
>few|TRBV6-1|TRBD2|TRBJ2-1|14
CASSQLAVGSEQFF
TGTGCCAGCAGCCAACTAGCGGTAGGAAGTGAGCAGTTCTTC
>few|TRBV27|.|TRBJ2-7|11
CASGGLGEQYF
TGTGCCAGTGGGGGGTTAGGAGAGCAGTACTTC
>.|TRBV19|.|TRBJ2-2|16
CASSTLWGANTGELFF
TGTGCCAGTAGTACGTTATGGGGGGCGAACACCGGGGAGCTGTTTTTT
>.|TRBV5-4|TRBD1|TRBJ1-1|14
CASSKETGVPEAFF
TGTGCCAGCAGTAAGGAGACAGGGGTTCCTGAAGCTTTCTTT
>.|TRBV7-2|.|TRBJ2-1|14
CASSSHRVQSEQFF
TGTGCCAGCAGCTCACACAGGGTTCAGAGTGAGCAGTTCTTC
>.|TRBV28|.|TRBJ1-2|13
CASSFGQSYGYTF
TGTGCCAGCAGTTTTGGTCAGTCCTATGGCTACACCTTC
>.|TRBV5-5|TRBD2|TRBJ2-5|15
CASSLGAGAVETQYF
TGTGCCAGCAGCTTGGGGGCGGGAGCGGTGGAGACCCAGTACTTC
>.|TRBV11-2|TRBD2|TRBJ2-2|15
CASSREASGTGELFF
TGTGCCAGCAGCCGAGAGGCTAGCGGGACCGGGGAGCTGTTTTTT
>.|TRBV28|.|TRBJ2-7|14
CASRTSGREFEQYF
TGTGCCAGCAGAACATCCGGTCGGGAGTTCGAGCAGTACTTC
>.|TRBV2|.|TRBJ1-2|12
CASSVGGAGYTF
TGTGCCAGCAGTGTGGGAGGGGCTGGCTACACCTTC
>.|TRBV2|.|TRBJ1-2|15
CASSFRDRRLGGYTF
TGTGCCAGCAGCTTCCGGGACCGGCGACTAGGAGGCTACACCTTC
>once|TRBV18|.|TRBJ1-2|17
CASSPNGEGPSGYGYTF
TGTGCCAGCTCACCAAATGGGGAGGGGCCGTCAGGGTATGGCTACACCTTC
>.|TRBV27|.|TRBJ2-2|14
CASSFSTSPGELFF
TGTGCCAGCAGTTTTTCGACTAGTCCCGGGGAGCTGTTTTTT
>.|TRBV6-5|.|TRBJ2-1|13
CASSSPGVHEQFF
TGTGCCAGCAGTTCCCCGGGGGTGCATGAGCAGTTCTTC
>.|TRBV11-3|.|TRBJ1-1|15
CASSSGAGRGTEAFF
TGTGCCAGCAGCTCCGGCGCAGGGAGGGGCACTGAAGCTTTCTTT
>once|TRBV4-2|.|TRBJ2-1|14
CASSQDVGYSEQFF
TGTGCCAGCAGCCAAGATGTAGGCTACAGTGAGCAGTTCTTC
>.|TRBV9|.|TRBJ2-1|15
CASSQGLGSYSEQFF
TGTGCCAGCAGCCAAGGACTGGGCTCCTACAGTGAGCAGTTCTTC
>.|TRBV7-2|.|TRBJ2-5|15
CASSSMTRHQETQYF
TGTGCCAGCAGCTCCATGACTAGACACCAAGAGACCCAGTACTTC
>.|TRBV5-6|.|TRBJ1-1|12
CASSFEYTEAFF
TGTGCCAGCAGCTTTGAGTACACTGAAGCTTTCTTT
>once|TRBV5-5|TRBD2|TRBJ2-7|15
CASSSLAPGTYEQYF
TGTGCCAGCAGCTCACTAGCGCCCGGCACCTACGAGCAGTACTTC
>.|TRBV28|TRBD2|TRBJ2-3|20
CASSSQSPLAGAEGWDTQYF
TGTGCCAGCAGTTCCCAATCCCCCTTAGCGGGAGCCGAAGGATGGGATACGCAGTATTTT
>.|TRBV7-3|.|TRBJ1-5|15
CASSLKRTSNQPQHF
TGTGCCAGCAGCTTAAAGCGGACGAGCAATCAGCCCCAGCATTTT
>.|TRBV7-6|TRBD2|TRBJ2-1|15
CASSARTSADSEQFF
TGTGCCAGCAGCGCCCGGACTAGCGCGGACAGTGAGCAGTTCTTC
>.|TRBV6-5|TRBD1|TRBJ2-5|13
CASSSLGGGTQYF
TGTGCCAGCAGCTCCCTAGGGGGCGGGACCCAGTACTTC
>.|TRBV7-7|.|TRBJ2-7|13
CASSLGRSAEQYF
TGTGCCAGCAGCTTAGGCAGGTCCGCCGAGCAGTACTTC
>.|TRBV6-5|TRBD1|TRBJ1-1|12
CASSNRGREAFF
TGTGCCAGCAGCAACAGGGGCAGAGAAGCTTTCTTT
>.|TRBV27|.|TRBJ2-7|13
CASSLSGRSEQYF
TGTGCCAGCAGTTTATCGGGCAGATCCGAGCAGTACTTC
>.|TRBV7-9|TRBD1|TRBJ2-4|18
CASSLDRGQSKAKNIQYF
TGTGCCAGCAGCTTAGACAGGGGCCAGAGTAAGGCCAAAAACATTCAGTACTTC
>.|TRBV6-1|.|TRBJ2-7|13
CASRSWGLYEQYF
TGTGCCAGCAGGAGTTGGGGCCTCTACGAGCAGTACTTC
>.|TRBV7-9|.|TRBJ2-1|15
CASSLLDRIYNEQFF
TGTGCCAGCAGCCTACTTGACAGGATCTACAATGAGCAGTTCTTC
>.|TRBV19|TRBD1|TRBJ2-1|15
CASSWGQGAYSEQFF
TGTGCCAGTAGCTGGGGACAGGGGGCCTACAGTGAGCAGTTCTTC
>.|TRBV5-1|TRBD1|TRBJ1-1|14
CASTPQTGPTEAFF
TGCGCCAGCACCCCACAGACAGGGCCCACTGAAGCTTTCTTT
>once|TRBV28|TRBD1|TRBJ2-1|15
CASSFSRGSYSEQFF
TGTGCCAGCAGTTTCTCCAGGGGGTCCTACAGTGAGCAGTTCTTC
>.|TRBV18|TRBD1|TRBJ1-2|13
CASSPDRGYGYTF
TGTGCCAGCTCACCCGACAGGGGCTACGGCTACACCTTC
>.|TRBV7-9|TRBD1|TRBJ2-5|15
CASNKGQTGIETQYF
TGTGCCAGCAACAAGGGCCAGACAGGGATAGAGACCCAGTACTTC
>.|TRBV7-8|TRBD1|TRBJ1-2|19
CASSPTPSGTAFGGNGYTF
TGTGCCAGCAGCCCTACCCCCTCCGGGACAGCCTTTGGGGGAAATGGCTACACCTTC
>.|TRBV7-2|TRBD1|TRBJ2-7|16
CASSFLRDRGRDEQYF
TGTGCCAGCAGCTTCCTCCGGGACAGGGGGCGAGACGAGCAGTACTTC
>.|TRBV2|TRBD2|TRBJ2-1|15
CASRRLAGGYSEQFF
TGTGCCAGCAGGAGACTAGCGGGAGGGTACAGTGAGCAGTTCTTC
>.|TRBV20-1|.|TRBJ2-7|11
CSAASIDEQYF
TGCAGTGCTGCGAGTATCGACGAGCAGTACTTC
>.|TRBV29-1|.|TRBJ2-2|12
CSGRGHTGELFF
TGCAGCGGGAGGGGGCACACCGGGGAGCTGTTTTTT
>.|TRBV5-1|TRBD1|TRBJ1-4|16
CASSLAGGQVGEKLFF
TGCGCCAGCAGCTTGGCCGGCGGACAGGTCGGGGAAAAACTGTTTTTT
>.|TRBV19|.|TRBJ2-3|14
CASRYRVRTDTQYF
TGTGCCAGTAGGTACAGGGTACGCACAGATACGCAGTATTTT
>.|TRBV5-4|.|TRBJ2-7|14
CASSLGRSSYEQYF
TGTGCCAGCAGCCTGGGACGGAGCTCCTACGAGCAGTACTTC
>once|TRBV9|TRBD2|TRBJ2-6|15
CASSASGSGANVLTF
TGTGCCAGCAGCGCTAGCGGCTCTGGGGCCAACGTCCTGACTTTC
>.|TRBV5-1|TRBD1|TRBJ1-2|17
CASSSGTGGIGNYGYTF
TGCGCCAGCAGCTCGGGGACAGGGGGTATAGGTAACTATGGCTACACCTTC
>.|TRBV6-1|TRBD2|TRBJ2-7|15
CASSESGGISYEQYF
TGTGCCAGCAGTGAGAGCGGGGGCATATCCTACGAGCAGTACTTC
>.|TRBV28|.|TRBJ2-2|15
CASSKLTGNTGELFF
TGTGCCAGCAGCAAGCTGACAGGGAACACCGGGGAGCTGTTTTTT
>.|TRBV19|.|TRBJ1-5|15
CASSREILSNQPQHF
TGTGCCAGTAGTAGAGAAATACTTAGCAATCAGCCCCAGCATTTT
>.|TRBV10-1|.|TRBJ2-7|13
CASSEVGGHEQYF
TGCGCCAGCAGTGAGGTGGGGGGACACGAGCAGTACTTC
>.|TRBV2|.|TRBJ2-7|14
CASAWGVTSYEQYF
TGTGCCAGCGCCTGGGGGGTAACATCCTACGAGCAGTACTTC
>.|TRBV6-5|TRBD1|TRBJ1-5|15
CASRGDRGGNQPQHF
TGTGCCAGCAGGGGGGACAGGGGGGGCAATCAGCCCCAGCATTTT
>.|TRBV2|TRBD1|TRBJ1-2|13
CASTQTGRDGYTF
TGTGCCAGCACCCAGACAGGGCGCGATGGCTACACCTTC
>.|TRBV29-1|.|TRBJ2-7|11
CSASDRDEQYF
TGCAGCGCTTCCGACAGAGACGAGCAGTACTTC
>.|TRBV5-1|TRBD2|TRBJ2-7|13
CASSWDYLYEQYF
TGCGCCAGCAGCTGGGACTACCTCTACGAGCAGTACTTC